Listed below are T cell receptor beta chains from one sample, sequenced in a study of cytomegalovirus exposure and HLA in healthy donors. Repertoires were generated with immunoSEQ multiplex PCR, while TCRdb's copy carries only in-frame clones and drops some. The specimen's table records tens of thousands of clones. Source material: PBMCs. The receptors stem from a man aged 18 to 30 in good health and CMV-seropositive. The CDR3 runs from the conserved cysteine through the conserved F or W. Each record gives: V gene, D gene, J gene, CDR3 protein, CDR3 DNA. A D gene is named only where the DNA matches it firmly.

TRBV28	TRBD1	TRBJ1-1	CASRADRVGEAFF	TGTGCCAGCAGAGCGGACAGGGTTGGCGAAGCTTTCTTT
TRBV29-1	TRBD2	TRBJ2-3	CSARGGLEADTQYF	TGCAGCGCCCGGGGGGGACTAGAAGCAGATACGCAGTATTTT
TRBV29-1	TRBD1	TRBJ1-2	CSVVTGTDYGYTF	TGCAGCGTCGTAACCGGGACAGACTATGGCTACACCTTC
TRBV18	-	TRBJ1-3	CASSPRQEGNTIYF	TGTGCCAGCTCACCACGACAGGAAGGAAACACCATATATTTT
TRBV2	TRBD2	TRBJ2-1	CASSFLREGRKNEQFF	TGTGCCAGCAGTTTTTTGCGGGAGGGCCGAAAGAATGAGCAGTTCTTC
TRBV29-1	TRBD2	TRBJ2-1	CSVEPGRNDNEQFF	TGCAGCGTAGAACCCGGGAGGAACGACAATGAGCAGTTCTTC
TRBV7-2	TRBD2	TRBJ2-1	CASSQSGGYYNEQFF	TGTGCCAGCAGCCAAAGCGGGGGGTACTACAATGAGCAGTTCTTC
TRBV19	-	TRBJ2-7	CASSITSWSSYEQYF	TGTGCCAGTAGTATTACTAGTTGGAGCTCCTACGAGCAGTACTTC
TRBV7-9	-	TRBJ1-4	CASSFGGNNERLFF	TGTGCCAGCAGCTTTGGCGGAAATAATGAAAGACTGTTTTTT
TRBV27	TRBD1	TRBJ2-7	CASSTQGNYEQYF	TGTGCCAGCAGCACACAGGGGAACTACGAGCAGTACTTC
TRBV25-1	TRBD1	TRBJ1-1	CASSEPGGRTEAFF	TGTGCCAGCAGTGAACCAGGGGGCAGGACTGAAGCTTTCTTT
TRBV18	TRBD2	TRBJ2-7	CASSPSSGVYEQYF	TGTGCCAGCTCACCATCTAGCGGGGTCTACGAGCAGTACTTC
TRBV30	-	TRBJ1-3	CASLETRNTIYF	TGTGCCTCCCTGGAGACCCGAAACACCATATATTTT
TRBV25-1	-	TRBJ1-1	CASSATGWTEAFF	TGTGCCAGCAGTGCTACGGGATGGACTGAAGCTTTCTTT
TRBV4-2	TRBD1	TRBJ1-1	CASRFSNLGTDQIEAFF	TGTGCCAGCAGGTTCTCCAACTTGGGGACAGACCAAATAGAAGCTTTCTTT